The sample holds many counts of the clone carrying this TCR beta chain. Its antigen is as yet unknown. TCRdb reprocessed the reads via MiXCR and lists one record per CDR3 protein. The sample contains roughly 90,000 distinct CDR3 sequences, 25% to 35% of which appear only once. This record comes from a study of T cell repertoires in cytomegalovirus infection. Study in general: CMV epitopes that were recently identified and HLA-C-restricted were used alongside well-studied HLA-B-restricted ones. Through public TCR beta signatures, both CMV infection and matching HLA type were indicated.

Germline trimming cut 7 bases from V and 1 base from J; bases unmatched to any gene: 15. Germline assignment: CDR1 KGHDR and CDR2 SFDVKD. The CDR3 covers 18 residues. Study outcomes and limitations: Cumulated frequencies of public TCR beta families served to identify carriers of CMV plus the relevant HLA. Dominating the ex vivo response were HLA-C-restricted CMV-specific TCR beta clonotypes.

This clonotype was sampled from a human donor in good health (CMV status not recorded). Some clones in this sample may be carry-over from other donors' samples. Source: CD8+ T cells from cultured PBMCs, taken from culture after CMV antigen stimulation. The V call is TRBV24-1, the J call TRBJ2-3, with TRBD2 matching over 8 bases. The CDR3 reads CATSTTSGGVSGTDTQYF. Written as DNA, the CDR3 is TGTGCCACCAGCACTACTAGCGGCGGGGTCTCCGGCACAGATACGCAGTATTTT.